The 11 T cell receptor beta chains presented below share a single source sample, sequenced in a study of cytomegalovirus exposure and HLA in healthy donors. PCR employed 60 Vbeta and 13 Jbeta primers. Profiled with immunoSEQ multiplex PCR; TCRdb holds only in-frame clones, not every one. Seen here are under 250,000 clones, about three quarters observed once, and the top ten hold 0.45% to 0.5%. Sequencing was carried out using PBMCs. The receptors derive from a boy aged 5 to 17 in good health and CMV-seronegative.

This clone was picked up a small number of times. CDR3 region: CAWSVGGGALNEQFF. The CDR3 coding sequence is TGTGCCTGGAGTGTAGGCGGGGGGGCCCTTAATGAGCAGTTCTTC. The chain recombines TRBV30 with TRBJ2-1, with TRBD2 matching 9 bases. This CDR3 comprises 15 residues. In germline, CDR1 is GTSNPN, CDR2 SVGIG (reference sequence). Trimming at V came to 0 bases and at J to 7 bases, leaving 7 bases not matched to a gene.

The chain has TRBV5-1 and TRBJ2-7; 9 nucleotides align to TRBD1. The germline CDR1 and CDR2 sequences are SGHRS and YFSETQ. Trimming cost V 0 bases and J 5 bases; bases outside gene matches: 6. The CDR3 covers 15 residues. The CDR3 DNA follows: TGCGCCAGCAGCTTGGGACAGGGGGTAGGCGACGAGCAGTACTTC. Encoded protein: CASSLGQGVGDEQYF.

The CDR3 here is CASSRDRGTGELFF. CDR3 coding DNA: TGCGCCAGCAGCCGGGACAGGGGCACCGGGGAGCTGTTTTTT. V gene TRBV5-1 combines with J gene TRBJ2-2, with 10 bases lining up with TRBD1. Per germline, CDR1 SGHRS and CDR2 YFSETQ. The V and J ends lost 4 bases and 4 bases, in that order; junction bases with no gene match: 1. This CDR3 region has 14 residues.

The rearrangement joins TRBV15 to TRBJ1-3; TRBD1 is a possible D gene (5 bases). This CDR3 contains 18 residues. Germline CDR1 reads LNHNV; CDR2 reads YYDKDF (reference sequence). The ends were cut back, 1 base at V and 1 base at J, with 17 bases in the middle. CDR3 loop: CATSRGDSRPTSGNTIYF. The CDR3 nucleotides read TGTGCCACCAGCAGAGGTGACAGTCGGCCAACTTCTGGAAACACCATATATTTT.

The CDR3 protein is CASSTHSREEKLFF. In nucleotides, the CDR3 is TGTGCCAGCAGCACCCATTCCCGCGAAGAAAAACTGTTTTTT. The rearrangement joins TRBV9 to TRBJ1-4; D unclear. Deletions cut 4 bases from V and 8 bases from J, with 15 bases between. This CDR3 is 14 amino acids long. Per germline, CDR1 SGDLS and CDR2 YYNGEE.

The J gene is TRBJ2-6, the V gene TRBV14; unclear D gene. The V end was cut by 3 bases, the J end by 0 bases, with 12 bases between. From germline, CDR1 is SGHDN and CDR2 FVKESK. The CDR3 consists of 17 residues. The CDR3 DNA follows: TGTGCCAGCAGCCAGACAACTTTAGTCTCTGGGGCCAACGTCCTGACTTTC. Protein product: CASSQTTLVSGANVLTF. Based on the CDR3 plus reference TRBV14 and TRBJ2-6, the full variable domain is EAGVTQFPSHSVIEKGQTVTLRCDPISGHDNLYWYRRVMGKEIKFLLHFVKESKQDESGMPNNRFLAERTGGTYSTLKVQPAELEDSGVYFCASSQTTLVSGANVLTFGAGSRLTVL.

The rearrangement links TRBV9 to TRBJ2-1; 12 bases map to TRBD2. Germline V gives CDR1 SGDLS, CDR2 YYNGEE. V gave up 6 bases and J gave up 0 bases; unmatched junction bases: 7. The CDR3 covers 17 residues. The CDR3 region is CASTRLAGASSYNEQFF. The CDR3, as DNA: TGTGCCAGCACCCGACTAGCGGGGGCCAGCTCCTACAATGAGCAGTTCTTC.

The table lists this clone with a few counts. The V gene is TRBV19, the J gene TRBJ1-5; D gene unclear. Germline V gene sequence: CDR1 LNHDA, CDR2 SQIVND (reference sequence). The CDR3 contains 14 residues. The V end was cut by 7 bases, the J end by 4 bases, with 14 bases between. The CDR3 reads CASKRDLWNQPQHF. CDR3 nucleotides: TGTGCCAGTAAGAGGGATCTGTGGAATCAGCCCCAGCATTTT. Complete variable domain (other parts from reference TRBV19 and TRBJ1-5): DGGITQSPKYLFRKEGQNVTLSCEQNLNHDAMYWYRQDPGQGLRLIYYSQIVNDFQKGDIAEGYSVSREKKESFPLTVTSAQKNPTAFYLCASKRDLWNQPQHFGDGTRLSIL.

The chain recombines TRBV5-1 with TRBJ1-1; possible D gene TRBD1, 6 bases. This CDR3 has 16 residues. The V and J ends lost 1 base and 3 bases respectively, with 16 bases between them. Germline CDR1 and CDR2: SGHRS and YFSETQ. The CDR3 loop is CASSLNQGPWDTEAFF. The CDR3 DNA reads as TGCGCCAGCAGCTTGAATCAGGGGCCATGGGACACTGAAGCTTTCTTT.

The CDR3 reads CASSPTGGSRTLSYNEQFF. In DNA form, the CDR3 reads TGTGCCAGTAGTCCGACAGGGGGGTCGCGGACCCTCTCCTACAATGAGCAGTTCTTC. The V call is TRBV19, the J call TRBJ2-1, with 9 bases identical to TRBD1. V gave up 5 bases and J gave up 0 bases; unmatched junction bases: 14. Germline V lookup: CDR1 LNHDA, CDR2 SQIVND (reference sequence). The CDR3 spans 19 residues.

In its sample, this clone was seen once. This chain joins TRBV11-3 and TRBJ1-1; the D is unclear. The CDR3 is 14 amino acids. The ends were cut back, 3 bases at V and 0 bases at J, with 8 bases in the middle. Per germline, CDR1 SGHNT and CDR2 YENEEA. The CDR3 is CASSFGGLNTEAFF. The CDR3 bases are TGTGCCAGCAGCTTCGGAGGGTTGAACACTGAAGCTTTCTTT.